This is a list of T cell receptor beta chains from one sample in a study of T cell repertoires in cytomegalovirus infection. No antigens are known for them. TCRdb redid the calling of the reads with MiXCR, one entry per CDR3 protein. Counted here are 150,000 to 200,000 distinct CDR3 sequences, 20% to 25% occurring once; the ten biggest clones make up more than 25%. Material: CD8+ T cells from cultured PBMCs, obtained from culture after CMV antigen stimulation. The receptors come from a human donor in good health (CMV status not recorded). Some clones in this sample may be carry-over from other donors' samples. Each CDR3 is given with its conserved first and last residue. A D gene is named only where the DNA matches it firmly. Rows may omit the clone size; those that give it use once, few, many or a size class.

TRBV7-2	-	TRBJ2-7	TRBD2	TGTGCCAGCAGGCCAGTGGCGGGGGGCTCCTACGAGCAGTACTTC	CASRPVAGGSYEQYF
TRBV19	-	TRBJ1-1	TRBD1	TGTGCCAGTAGTATTGACAGGGATCTGAACACTGAAGCTTTCTTT	CASSIDRDLNTEAFF
TRBV6-8	-	TRBJ2-7	TRBD1	TGTGCCAGCATTTATCTTGGGACAGCCTACGAGCAGTACTTC	CASIYLGTAYEQYF
TRBV7-9	few	TRBJ2-5	-	TGTGCCAGCAGCTTAGCGCATCTAAGGAGACAAGAGACCCAGTACTTC	CASSLAHLRRQETQYF
TRBV27	-	TRBJ1-4	-	TGTGCCAGCAGTCCCTTACGGGGGTTACCTGAAAAACTGTTTTTT	CASSPLRGLPEKLFF
TRBV7-2	-	TRBJ1-3	TRBD1	TGTGCCAGCAGCTACAGGGGCCCTGGAAACACCATATATTTT	CASSYRGPGNTIYF
TRBV12-3/TRBV12-4	-	TRBJ2-2	TRBD1	TGTGCCAGCAGAAACCGGGACAGGGGTGCCTTCGGGGAGCTGTTTTTT	CASRNRDRGAFGELFF
TRBV12-3/TRBV12-4	few	TRBJ2-1	-	TGTGCCAGCAGTAGACGGGACCCCTACAATGAGCAGTTCTTC	CASSRRDPYNEQFF
TRBV7-2	few	TRBJ2-3	-	TGTGCCAGCAACACGCCCCCTCGCCCCGATACGCAGTATTTT	CASNTPPRPDTQYF
TRBV6-2/TRBV6-3	-	TRBJ2-7	TRBD1	TGTGCCAGCAGTTACTATTTGACAGGGGCCTACGAGCAGTACTTC	CASSYYLTGAYEQYF
TRBV6-8	-	TRBJ2-5	-	TGTGCCAGCGGTCAACGACTGGGGAAGGAGACCCAGTACTTC	CASGQRLGKETQYF
TRBV6-5	few	TRBJ1-5	-	TGTGCCACCTCCGGGGGGGCCGATCAGCCCCAGCATTTT	CATSGGADQPQHF
TRBV7-8	-	TRBJ1-1	TRBD1	TGTGCCAGCAGCACCCCGACAGGGGGGGAGAACACTGAAGCTTTCTTT	CASSTPTGGENTEAFF
TRBV12-3/TRBV12-4	many	TRBJ1-1	-	TGTGCCAGCAGTTTAACAAATGTGGGCACTGAAGCTTTCTTT	CASSLTNVGTEAFF
TRBV7-9	-	TRBJ2-1	-	TGTGCCAGCAGCTTAATTACAGGAACCTACAATGAGCAGTTCTTC	CASSLITGTYNEQFF
TRBV19	few	TRBJ2-7	-	TGTGCCAGTAGTATAAAGTTACCCTACGAGCAGTACTTC	CASSIKLPYEQYF
TRBV7-3	-	TRBJ2-5	-	TGTGCCAGCAGCTTAGCCCTAGGGACCCAAGAGACCCAGTACTTC	CASSLALGTQETQYF
TRBV7-9	-	TRBJ2-2	TRBD1	TGTGCCAGCAGCCTAAGGACAGGGCGGTCGAACACCGGGGAGCTGTTTTTT	CASSLRTGRSNTGELFF
TRBV7-9	-	TRBJ1-5	-	TGTGCCAGCAGCTGGTTTGATCAGCCCCAGCATTTT	CASSWFDQPQHF
TRBV7-9	few	TRBJ2-2	-	TGTGCCAGCAGCTCCCACGGTGGGGAGCTGTTTTTT	CASSSHGGELFF
TRBV6-5	many	TRBJ1-1	-	TGTGCCAGCAGGACCTCAGGAGGGACGGGCACTGAAGCTTTCTTT	CASRTSGGTGTEAFF
TRBV5-1	-	TRBJ2-7	-	TGCGCCAGCAGCTTCGGGCCTGTCTACGAGCAGTACTTC	CASSFGPVYEQYF
TRBV6-6	few	TRBJ1-2	-	TGTGCCAGCAGTGTTGGACGGCCAACCGTCTCTAACTATGGCTACACCTTC	CASSVGRPTVSNYGYTF
TRBV28	few	TRBJ2-2	-	TGTGCCAGCAGTTTCGGGCCGGGAAACACCGGGGAGCTGTTTTTT	CASSFGPGNTGELFF
TRBV4-3	-	TRBJ1-2	-	TGCGCCAGCAGCCCTTATCCAGGGAACAACTATGGCTACACCTTC	CASSPYPGNNYGYTF
TRBV7-2	-	TRBJ2-1	TRBD1	TGTGCCAGCAGCTCCCTTGGGACAGTAAATTACAATGAGCAGTTCTTC	CASSSLGTVNYNEQFF
TRBV4-1	few	TRBJ1-4	-	TGCGCCAGCAGCCCCCGACAGCCACTTGCAACTAATGAAAAACTGTTTTTT	CASSPRQPLATNEKLFF
TRBV27	-	TRBJ2-2	TRBD1	TGTGCCAGCAGGCCAGACAGGGAGTTCGGCGGGGAGCTGTTTTTT	CASRPDREFGGELFF
TRBV9	many	TRBJ1-2	-	TGTGCCAGCAGCACCCTAACAACACCTAACTATGGCTACACCTTC	CASSTLTTPNYGYTF
TRBV4-1	-	TRBJ1-6	TRBD1	TGCGCCAGCAGCCAAGAACAGGGGGCTCGGTCACCCCTCCACTTT	CASSQEQGARSPLHF
TRBV7-2	-	TRBJ2-2	-	TGTGCCAGCAGCTTAAGTCCCAGCCACACCGGGGAGCTGTTTTTT	CASSLSPSHTGELFF
TRBV9	-	TRBJ1-6	-	TGTGCCAGCAGCGCTTCTTCCTATAATTCACCCCTCCACTTT	CASSASSYNSPLHF
TRBV6-6	few	TRBJ1-1	-	TGTGCCAGCAGTTACTCGCCGGAGGGGGCTTTCTTT	CASSYSPEGAFF
TRBV6-1	few	TRBJ1-5	-	TGTGCCAGCAGCGAAAATCAGCCCCAGCATTTT	CASSENQPQHF
TRBV12-3/TRBV12-4	-	TRBJ1-2	-	TGTGCCAGCAGACCTAGGGGGAACTATGGCTACACCTTC	CASRPRGNYGYTF
TRBV10-3	-	TRBJ2-1	TRBD2	TGTGCCATCAGTGGGACTAGTATGGATTCCTACAATGAGCAGTTCTTC	CAISGTSMDSYNEQFF
TRBV5-6	few	TRBJ2-5	TRBD1	TGTGCCAGCAGCTTCCGGGACAGCTCGTCTGAGACCCAGTACTTC	CASSFRDSSSETQYF
TRBV4-1	many	TRBJ2-7	-	TGCGCCAGCAGCCAAGATGGTCGGGGGAACGACGAGCAGTACTTC	CASSQDGRGNDEQYF
TRBV4-1	-	TRBJ2-4	TRBD2	TGCGCCAGCAGCCTCCTACGGGGTAGCGGGGGGGCCGGAGCCAAAAACATTCAGTACTTC	CASSLLRGSGGAGAKNIQYF
TRBV7-2	few	TRBJ2-4	TRBD2	TGTGCCAGCAGCGGAGCCGGACTAGCGTTACCCAAAAACATTCAGTACTTC	CASSGAGLALPKNIQYF
TRBV7-8	-	TRBJ1-2	TRBD1	TGTGCCAGCAGCTTACGAACAGGGGGTGGCTACACCTTC	CASSLRTGGGYTF
TRBV27	few	TRBJ2-3	-	TGTGCCAGCAGTCGGCCGGGGCTCAGCAGAGATACGCAGTATTTT	CASSRPGLSRDTQYF
TRBV7-2	-	TRBJ2-7	-	TGTGCCAGCAGACTATTGAAGGAGCAGTACTTC	CASRLLKEQYF
TRBV27	-	TRBJ1-2	-	TGTGCCAGCACCGGGGACTCCCTCTACGGCTACACCTTC	CASTGDSLYGYTF
TRBV7-2	many	TRBJ1-5	TRBD1	TGTGCCAGCAGCACAAACAGGGGAGGCAATCAGCCCCAGCATTTT	CASSTNRGGNQPQHF
TRBV7-9	-	TRBJ2-5	TRBD1	TGTGCCAGCAGCAACCGGGACAGCCCCTACTTC	CASSNRDSPYF
TRBV9	-	TRBJ1-4	TRBD1	TGTGCCAGCAGCGCCCGGACAGGGGGCTTGGAAAAACTGTTTTTT	CASSARTGGLEKLFF
TRBV6-2/TRBV6-3	-	TRBJ2-7	-	TGTGCCAGCAGTTATGGGCCCTCAGGGAACTACGAGCAGTACTTC	CASSYGPSGNYEQYF
TRBV7-6	-	TRBJ2-3	TRBD2	TGTGCCAGCAGCGCCGCACTAGGACTAGCGGTAGCAGATACGCAGTATTTT	CASSAALGLAVADTQYF
TRBV7-8	many	TRBJ1-5	-	TGTGCCAGCAGTCCCTCAAGACAGGCGATCAATCAGCCCCAGCATTTT	CASSPSRQAINQPQHF
TRBV7-2	-	TRBJ2-7	-	TGTGCCAGCAGCTTAATTTGGGGAAACTACGAGCAGTACTTC	CASSLIWGNYEQYF